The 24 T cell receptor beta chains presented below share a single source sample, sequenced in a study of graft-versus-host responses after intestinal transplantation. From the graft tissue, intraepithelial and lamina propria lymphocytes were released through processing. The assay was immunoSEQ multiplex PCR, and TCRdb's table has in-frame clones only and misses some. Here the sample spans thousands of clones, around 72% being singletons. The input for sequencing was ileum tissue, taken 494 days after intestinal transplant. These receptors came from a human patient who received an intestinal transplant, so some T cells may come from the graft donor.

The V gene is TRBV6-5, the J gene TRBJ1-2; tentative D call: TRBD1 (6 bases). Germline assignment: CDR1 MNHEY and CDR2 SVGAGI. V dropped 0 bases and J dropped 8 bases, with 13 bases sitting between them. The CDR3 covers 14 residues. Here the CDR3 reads CASSYSRGAKGYTF. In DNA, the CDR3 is TGTGCCAGCAGTTACTCGAGGGGGGCAAAGGGCTACACCTTC.

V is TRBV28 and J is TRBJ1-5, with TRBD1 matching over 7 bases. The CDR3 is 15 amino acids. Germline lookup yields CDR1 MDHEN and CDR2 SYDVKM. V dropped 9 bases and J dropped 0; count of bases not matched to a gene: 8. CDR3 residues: CASKTGAFSNQPQHF. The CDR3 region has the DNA TGTGCCAGTAAAACAGGGGCCTTTAGCAATCAGCCCCAGCATTTT.

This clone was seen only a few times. The CDR3 sequence is CASSPSYRGNTEAFF. In nucleotides, the CDR3 is TGTGCCAGCTCACCAAGTTACAGGGGGAACACTGAAGCTTTCTTT. The rearrangement uses TRBV18 and TRBJ1-1; 7 bases map to TRBD1. CDR1 is KGHSH, CDR2 LQKENI, per germline. Trimming took 2 bases from V and 1 from J; bases not matched to a gene: 4. The CDR3 totals 15 residues. Filled out from reference TRBV18 and TRBJ1-1, the complete variable domain reads NAGVMQNPRHLVRRRGQEARLRCSPMKGHSHVYWYRQLPEEGLKFMVYLQKENIIDESGMPKERFSAEFPKEGPSILRIQQVVRGDSAAYFCASSPSYRGNTEAFFGQGTRLTVV.

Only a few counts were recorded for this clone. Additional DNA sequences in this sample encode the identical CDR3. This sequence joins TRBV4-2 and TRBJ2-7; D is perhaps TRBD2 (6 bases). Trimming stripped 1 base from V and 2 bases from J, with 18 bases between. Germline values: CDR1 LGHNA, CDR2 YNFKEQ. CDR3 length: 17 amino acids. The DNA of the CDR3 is TGTGCCAGCAGCCAAGGGGTCGTCGCGGGGAAAACCTACGAGCAGTACTTC. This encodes CASSQGVVAGKTYEQYF.

CDR3 in amino acids: CASSSLIRETQYF. In DNA form, the CDR3 reads TGTGCCAGCAGCTCTCTCATCCGAGAGACCCAGTACTTC. This rearrangement joins TRBV7-8 to TRBJ2-5; D is uncertain. The germline gives CDR1 SGHVS, CDR2 FQNEAQ. Deletions cut 4 bases from V and 4 bases from J, with 10 bases between. The CDR3 has 13 residues.

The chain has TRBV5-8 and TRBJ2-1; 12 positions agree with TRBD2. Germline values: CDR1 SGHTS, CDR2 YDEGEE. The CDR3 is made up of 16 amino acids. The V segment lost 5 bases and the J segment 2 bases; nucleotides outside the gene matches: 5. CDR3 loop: CASRFGLAGTYNEQFF. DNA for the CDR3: TGTGCCAGCAGGTTCGGACTAGCGGGAACCTACAATGAGCAGTTCTTC.

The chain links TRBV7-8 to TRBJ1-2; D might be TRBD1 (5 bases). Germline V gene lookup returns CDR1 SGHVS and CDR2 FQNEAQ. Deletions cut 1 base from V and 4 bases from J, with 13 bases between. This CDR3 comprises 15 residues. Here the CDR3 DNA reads TGTGCCAGCAGCTTAGTCGTAGGGGCAACCTATGGCTACACCTTC. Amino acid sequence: CASSLVVGATYGYTF.

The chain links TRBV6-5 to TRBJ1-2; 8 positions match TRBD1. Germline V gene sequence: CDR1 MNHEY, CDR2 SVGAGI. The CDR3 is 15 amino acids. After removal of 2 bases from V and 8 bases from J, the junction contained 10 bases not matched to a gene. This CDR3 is CASSYTTRGRRGYTF. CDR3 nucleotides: TGTGCCAGCAGTTACACTACCAGGGGGCGTCGGGGCTACACCTTC.

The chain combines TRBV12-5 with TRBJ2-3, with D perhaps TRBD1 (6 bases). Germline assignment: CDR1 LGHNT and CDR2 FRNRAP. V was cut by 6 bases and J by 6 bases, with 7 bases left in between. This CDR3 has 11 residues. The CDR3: CASGRGDTQYF. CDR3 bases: TGTGCTAGTGGAAGGGGGGATACGCAGTATTTT.

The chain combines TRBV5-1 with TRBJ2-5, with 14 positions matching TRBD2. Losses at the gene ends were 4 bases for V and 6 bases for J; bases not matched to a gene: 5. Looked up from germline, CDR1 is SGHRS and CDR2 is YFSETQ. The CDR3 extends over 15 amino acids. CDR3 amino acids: CASSEGTSGSQTQYF. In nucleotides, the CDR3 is TGCGCCAGCAGCGAAGGGACTAGCGGGAGCCAGACCCAGTACTTC.

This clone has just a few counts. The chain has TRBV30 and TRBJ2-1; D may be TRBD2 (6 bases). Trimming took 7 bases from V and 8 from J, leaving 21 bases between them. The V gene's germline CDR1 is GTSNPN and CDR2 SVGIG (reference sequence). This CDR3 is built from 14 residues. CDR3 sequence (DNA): TGTGCCTCTATGGGCGGGAAAAGGTTCGATGAGCAGTTCTTC. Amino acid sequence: CASMGGKRFDEQFF. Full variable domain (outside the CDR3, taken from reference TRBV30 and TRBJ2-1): SQTIHQWPATLVQPVGSPLSLECTVEGTSNPNLYWYRQAAGRGLQLLFYSVGIGQISSEVPQNLSASRPQDRQFILSSKKLLLSDSGFYLCASMGGKRFDEQFFGPGTRLTVL.

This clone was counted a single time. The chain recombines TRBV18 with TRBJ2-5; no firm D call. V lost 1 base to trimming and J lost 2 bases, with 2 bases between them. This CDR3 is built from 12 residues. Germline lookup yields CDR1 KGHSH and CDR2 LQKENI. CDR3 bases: TGTGCCAGCTCACCACAACAAGAGACCCAGTACTTC. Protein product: CASSPQQETQYF.

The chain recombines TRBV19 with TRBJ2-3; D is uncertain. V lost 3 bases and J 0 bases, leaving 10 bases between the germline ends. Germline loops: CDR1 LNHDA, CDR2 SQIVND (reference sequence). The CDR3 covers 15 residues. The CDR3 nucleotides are TGTGCCAGTAGTATCTATTTTAGCAGCACAGATACGCAGTATTTT. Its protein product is CASSIYFSSTDTQYF. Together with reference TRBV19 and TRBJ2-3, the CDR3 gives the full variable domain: DGGITQSPKYLFRKEGQNVTLSCEQNLNHDAMYWYRQDPGQGLRLIYYSQIVNDFQKGDIAEGYSVSREKKESFPLTVTSAQKNPTAFYLCASSIYFSSTDTQYFGPGTRLTVL.

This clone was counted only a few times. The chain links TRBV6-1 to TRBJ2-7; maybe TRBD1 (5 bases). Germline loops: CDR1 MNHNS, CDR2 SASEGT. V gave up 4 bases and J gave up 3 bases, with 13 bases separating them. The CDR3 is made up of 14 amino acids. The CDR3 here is CASSAQSTGYEQYF. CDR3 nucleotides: TGTGCCAGCAGTGCCCAATCCACAGGCTACGAGCAGTACTTC.

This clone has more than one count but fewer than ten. In DNA form, the CDR3 reads TGCAGCGTTGACGGAGGGACTAGCGGGTCCGGGGAGCTGTTTTTT. This encodes CSVDGGTSGSGELFF. J is TRBJ2-2 and V is TRBV29-1; 12 nucleotides align to TRBD2. The CDR3 has 15 residues. Germline CDR1 reads SQVTM; CDR2 reads ANQGSEA. J was trimmed by 6 bases and V by 3 bases; bases with no gene match: 5.

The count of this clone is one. The CDR3 DNA follows: TGTGCCAGCAGCGTATCTCATGAGAACACCGGGGAGCTGTTTTTT. Translating gives CASSVSHENTGELFF. The V call is TRBV9, the J call TRBJ2-2; no clear D gene. Trimming took 1 base from V and 1 from J, leaving 8 bases between them. This CDR3 is 15 amino acids long. Germline V gives CDR1 SGDLS, CDR2 YYNGEE.

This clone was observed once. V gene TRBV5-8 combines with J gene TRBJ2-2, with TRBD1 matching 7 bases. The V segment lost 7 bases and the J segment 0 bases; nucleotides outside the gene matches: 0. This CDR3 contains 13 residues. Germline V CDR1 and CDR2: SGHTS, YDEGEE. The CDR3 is CASGTANTGELFF. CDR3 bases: TGTGCCAGCGGGACAGCGAACACCGGGGAGCTGTTTTTT.

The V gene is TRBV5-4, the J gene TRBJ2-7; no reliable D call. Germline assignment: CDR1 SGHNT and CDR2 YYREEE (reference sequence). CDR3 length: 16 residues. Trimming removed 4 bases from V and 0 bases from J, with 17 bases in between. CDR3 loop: CASSPDGPSSSYEQYF. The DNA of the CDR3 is TGTGCCAGCAGCCCTGACGGACCAAGTAGCTCCTACGAGCAGTACTTC.

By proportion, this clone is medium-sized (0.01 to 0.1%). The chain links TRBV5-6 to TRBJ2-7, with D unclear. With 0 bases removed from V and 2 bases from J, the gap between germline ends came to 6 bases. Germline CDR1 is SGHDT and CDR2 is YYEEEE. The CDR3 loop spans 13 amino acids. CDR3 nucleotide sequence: TGTGCCAGCAGCTTGGACAGAGCCTACGAGCAGTACTTC. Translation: CASSLDRAYEQYF.

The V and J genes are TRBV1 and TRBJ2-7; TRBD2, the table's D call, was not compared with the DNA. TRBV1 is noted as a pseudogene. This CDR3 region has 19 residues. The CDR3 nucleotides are TGCACCAGCAGCCAAGGGGGGCTAGCGGGGGTACCAATCTCCTACGAGCAGTACTTC. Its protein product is CTSSQGGLAGVPISYEQYF.

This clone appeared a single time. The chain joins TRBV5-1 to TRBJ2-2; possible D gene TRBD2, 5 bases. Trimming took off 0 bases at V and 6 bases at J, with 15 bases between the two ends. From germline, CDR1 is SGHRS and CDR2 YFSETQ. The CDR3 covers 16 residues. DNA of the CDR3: TGCGCCAGCAGCTTGGCGGTTCTAGCTGAGCCCGGGGAGCTGTTTTTT. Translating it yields CASSLAVLAEPGELFF.

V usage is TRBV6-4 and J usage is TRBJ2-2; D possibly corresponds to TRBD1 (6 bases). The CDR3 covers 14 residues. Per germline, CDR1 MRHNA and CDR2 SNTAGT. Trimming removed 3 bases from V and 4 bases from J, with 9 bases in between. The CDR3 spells CASSERDITGELFF. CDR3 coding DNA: TGTGCCAGCAGTGAAAGGGACATCACCGGGGAGCTGTTTTTT.

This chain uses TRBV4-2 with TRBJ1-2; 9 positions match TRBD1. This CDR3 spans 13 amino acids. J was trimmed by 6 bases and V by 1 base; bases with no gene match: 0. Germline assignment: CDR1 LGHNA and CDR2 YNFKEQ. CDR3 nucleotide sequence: TGTGCCAGCAGCCAAGGACAGGGGGATGGCTACACCTTC. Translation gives CASSQGQGDGYTF.

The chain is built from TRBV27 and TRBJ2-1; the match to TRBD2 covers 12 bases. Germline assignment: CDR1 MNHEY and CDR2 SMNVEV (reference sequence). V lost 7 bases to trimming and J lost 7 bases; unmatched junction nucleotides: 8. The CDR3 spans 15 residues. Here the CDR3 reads CASTPTSGSENEQFF. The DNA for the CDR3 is TGTGCCAGCACCCCGACTAGCGGGAGTGAGAATGAGCAGTTCTTC.